These 3 T cell receptor beta chains were sequenced from one sample in a study of response to subunit inactivated influenza vaccine. From the RT-PCR reads, TCRdb called clonotypes with MiXCR, one entry per CDR3 protein. The sample has 650,000 to 800,000 distinct CDR3 sequences; 15% to 20% are singletons. The sequenced sample was PBMCs from blood, obtained about 5 days after vaccination. These receptors all stem from a man between 45 and 60 years old who received an inactivated influenza vaccine.

Regarding this clonotype: This may come from a read error, since a much larger clone is one base off. The chain employs TRBV20-1 and TRBJ2-7; TRBD2 aligns across 14 bases. The CDR3 is 15 residues long. Germline CDR1 and CDR2: DFQATT and SNEGSKA (reference sequence). The CDR3 loop is CCARDGTSGRKEQYF. The DNA for the CDR3 is TGCTGTGCTAGGGATGGGACTAGCGGGAGAAAAGAGCAGTACTTC.

This clonotype was observed at least ten times. The chain combines TRBV6-2 or TRBV6-3 with TRBJ2-5; D possibly corresponds to TRBD1 (5 bases). In germline, CDR1 is MNHEY, CDR2 SVGEGT. The germline V and J ends were trimmed by 7 bases and 5 bases, with 8 bases remaining between them. The CDR3 runs 11 residues. The CDR3 DNA reads TGTGCCAGCACCTCAGGGGAGACCCAGTACTTC. This gives the protein CASTSGETQYF.

The chain employs TRBV27 and TRBJ2-2, with D hard to call. Germline V gene data show CDR1 as MNHEY and CDR2 as SMNVEV (reference sequence). The V gene lost 2 bases and the J gene lost 7 bases, with 11 bases spanning the gap. This CDR3 is 14 amino acids long. The chain's CDR3 is CASSLRLPNGELFF. CDR3 nucleotide sequence: TGTGCCAGCAGTTTACGACTCCCAAACGGGGAGCTGTTTTTT.